Listed here is a single T cell receptor beta chain. Its antigen is unidentified. CD4+ cells yielded CD45RA+ naive and CD45RA-negative memory subsets. The sample belongs to a study of shared clonotypes between healthy human individuals. The wider study: Samples came from two female and three male donors aged 18 to 49. Findings of the study overall: The naive CD4 repertoires of a handful of donors were compared, and roughly 5.1% of clonotypes were shared.

DNA at about 190 ng, tens of thousands of T cell genomes, went into sorted-subset replicate PCRs. Repertoires were generated with immunoSEQ multiplex PCR, while TCRdb's copy carries only in-frame clones and drops some. The data hold roughly 2.6 million clones, with around 90% observed a single time. The receptor comes from a man aged 18-30 years in good health. Sequencing input: naive CD4+ T cells sorted from blood. The subset: CD45RA+ positively selected.

CDR3 amino acids: CASSQTRLAGGPNIQYF. In nucleotides, the CDR3 is TGTGCCAGCAGCCAAACTAGACTAGCGGGGGGGCCAAACATTCAGTACTTC. The chain recombines TRBV4-2 with TRBJ2-4; 14 bases agree with TRBD2. The CDR3 covers 17 residues. The junction had 6 bases not matched to a gene; V was cut back by 2 bases and J by 6 bases. Per germline, CDR1 LGHNA and CDR2 YNFKEQ.